This T cell receptor (beta chain) was documented in a study of neurological immune-mediated disorders. One entry per CDR3 protein, called by TCRdb with MiXCR from the 5' RACE reads. Altogether 55,000 to 70,000 distinct CDR3 sequences are present, about 5.2% being singletons, with the ten largest covering around 5.3%. The sample holds many counts of this clonotype. This CDR3 contains 12 residues. Trimming took 6 bases from V and 14 from J; bases not matched to a gene: 7. Germline CDR1 is MNHEY and CDR2 is SMNVEV (reference sequence). The material sequenced was PBMCs. The sequence was collected from a human donor with multiple sclerosis. The donor label of this sample is uncertain. The rearrangement uses TRBV27 and TRBJ2-1; 10 bases line up with TRBD1. The CDR3 protein is CASRDRGFKEFF. As DNA, the CDR3 is TGTGCCAGCAGGGACAGGGGGTTTAAGGAGTTCTTC.